This record looks at one T cell receptor (beta chain) sequence and its context. The data were obtained in a study of blood T cell repertoires in COVID-19. Looking at the study overall: Donors in the United States, Italy and Spain gave samples during acute or convalescent COVID-19.

In the original analysis: By means of reference gene primer amplification, nucleated cell counts were estimated. The repertoire was sequenced with immunoSEQ multiplex PCR; TCRdb's copy has only in-frame clones and lacks some. D and trimming come from the DNA, and the V and J calls and clone size come from that table. The sample lists 400,000 to 500,000 clones, 86% seen once, with under 1.5% in the top ten. Looked up from germline, CDR1 is SGDLS and CDR2 is YYNGEE. The ends lost 0 bases at V and 4 bases at J; junction bases unmatched: 9. The CDR3 covers 18 residues. The receptor was isolated from a woman in her twenties or thirties with active or convalescent COVID-19. The genes are TRBV9 and TRBJ2-2; TRBD2 agrees at 10 bases. What was sequenced was peripheral blood. The CDR3 coding sequence is TGTGCCAGCAGCGTAGTTGGAGCGGGAGGGCTCGGCACCGGGGAGCTGTTTTTT. It translates to CASSVVGAGGLGTGELFF.